The 6 T cell receptor beta chains in this list originate from one sample, sequenced in a study of shared clonotypes between healthy human individuals. Assay: immunoSEQ multiplex PCR; the TCRdb copy retains only in-frame clones and omits some. The sample includes 2 million to 2.5 million clones, more than 90% of them seen just once. What was sequenced was naive CD4+ T cells sorted from blood. Subset here: CD45RA+ positively selected. These receptors all stem from a man aged 18 to 35 in good health.

The rearrangement joins TRBV5-1 to TRBJ2-1, with a weak D call TRBD1 (6 bases). Trimming took off 0 bases at V and 8 bases at J, with 18 bases between the two ends. The germline gives CDR1 SGHRS, CDR2 YFSETQ. This CDR3 is 16 amino acids long. As DNA, the CDR3 is TGCGCCAGCAGCTTGGGTGACAGGAAAGGGTACTATGAGCAGTTCTTC. It encodes CASSLGDRKGYYEQFF.

The chain joins TRBV5-1 to TRBJ2-7, with D unresolved. Germline V lookup: CDR1 SGHRS, CDR2 YFSETQ. CDR3 size: 16 residues. Trimming removed 5 bases from V and 0 bases from J, with 18 bases in between. Here the CDR3 reads CASSPQAPPSSYEQYF. DNA of the CDR3: TGCGCCAGCAGTCCTCAGGCCCCTCCCAGCTCCTACGAGCAGTACTTC.

This clone was seen just once. CDR3 in amino acids: CASSPGDRDYNEQFF. DNA for the CDR3: TGTGCCAGCAGCCCCGGGGACAGGGACTACAATGAGCAGTTCTTC. The chain is built from TRBV7-4 and TRBJ2-1; TRBD1 matches at 9 bases. J lost 3 bases, V lost 5 bases, and 5 bases had no gene match. The CDR3 is made up of 15 amino acids. Looked up from germline, CDR1 is SGHVT and CDR2 is SQSDAQ.

V is TRBV2 and J is TRBJ2-7; TRBD2 might be the D (5 bases). The CDR3 is 13 amino acids. Deletions cut 8 bases from V and 5 bases from J, with 16 bases between. CDR1 is SNHLY, CDR2 FYNNEI, per germline. CDR3 sequence: CASGGRPLDEQYF. The CDR3 region has the DNA TGTGCCAGCGGAGGCCGACCCCTCGACGAGCAGTACTTC.

This clone was recorded once. This chain connects TRBV11-2 to TRBJ2-5; D remains ambiguous. Trimming removed 1 base at V and 5 bases at J, with 8 bases between. The CDR3 covers 13 residues. In germline, CDR1 is SGHAT, CDR2 FQNNGV. CDR3 in amino acids: CASSLAGFETQYF. DNA of the CDR3: TGTGCCAGCAGCTTAGCTGGGTTCGAGACCCAGTACTTC.

This clone has a single count. The chain employs TRBV5-4 and TRBJ2-7; 11 bases are a match to TRBD2. This CDR3 spans 15 amino acids. The ends lost 4 bases at V and 4 bases at J; junction bases unmatched: 7. From germline, CDR1 is SGHNT and CDR2 YYREEE (reference sequence). CDR3 residues: CASSGPGLADYEQYF. The CDR3 DNA reads TGTGCCAGCAGCGGCCCGGGACTAGCGGATTACGAGCAGTACTTC.